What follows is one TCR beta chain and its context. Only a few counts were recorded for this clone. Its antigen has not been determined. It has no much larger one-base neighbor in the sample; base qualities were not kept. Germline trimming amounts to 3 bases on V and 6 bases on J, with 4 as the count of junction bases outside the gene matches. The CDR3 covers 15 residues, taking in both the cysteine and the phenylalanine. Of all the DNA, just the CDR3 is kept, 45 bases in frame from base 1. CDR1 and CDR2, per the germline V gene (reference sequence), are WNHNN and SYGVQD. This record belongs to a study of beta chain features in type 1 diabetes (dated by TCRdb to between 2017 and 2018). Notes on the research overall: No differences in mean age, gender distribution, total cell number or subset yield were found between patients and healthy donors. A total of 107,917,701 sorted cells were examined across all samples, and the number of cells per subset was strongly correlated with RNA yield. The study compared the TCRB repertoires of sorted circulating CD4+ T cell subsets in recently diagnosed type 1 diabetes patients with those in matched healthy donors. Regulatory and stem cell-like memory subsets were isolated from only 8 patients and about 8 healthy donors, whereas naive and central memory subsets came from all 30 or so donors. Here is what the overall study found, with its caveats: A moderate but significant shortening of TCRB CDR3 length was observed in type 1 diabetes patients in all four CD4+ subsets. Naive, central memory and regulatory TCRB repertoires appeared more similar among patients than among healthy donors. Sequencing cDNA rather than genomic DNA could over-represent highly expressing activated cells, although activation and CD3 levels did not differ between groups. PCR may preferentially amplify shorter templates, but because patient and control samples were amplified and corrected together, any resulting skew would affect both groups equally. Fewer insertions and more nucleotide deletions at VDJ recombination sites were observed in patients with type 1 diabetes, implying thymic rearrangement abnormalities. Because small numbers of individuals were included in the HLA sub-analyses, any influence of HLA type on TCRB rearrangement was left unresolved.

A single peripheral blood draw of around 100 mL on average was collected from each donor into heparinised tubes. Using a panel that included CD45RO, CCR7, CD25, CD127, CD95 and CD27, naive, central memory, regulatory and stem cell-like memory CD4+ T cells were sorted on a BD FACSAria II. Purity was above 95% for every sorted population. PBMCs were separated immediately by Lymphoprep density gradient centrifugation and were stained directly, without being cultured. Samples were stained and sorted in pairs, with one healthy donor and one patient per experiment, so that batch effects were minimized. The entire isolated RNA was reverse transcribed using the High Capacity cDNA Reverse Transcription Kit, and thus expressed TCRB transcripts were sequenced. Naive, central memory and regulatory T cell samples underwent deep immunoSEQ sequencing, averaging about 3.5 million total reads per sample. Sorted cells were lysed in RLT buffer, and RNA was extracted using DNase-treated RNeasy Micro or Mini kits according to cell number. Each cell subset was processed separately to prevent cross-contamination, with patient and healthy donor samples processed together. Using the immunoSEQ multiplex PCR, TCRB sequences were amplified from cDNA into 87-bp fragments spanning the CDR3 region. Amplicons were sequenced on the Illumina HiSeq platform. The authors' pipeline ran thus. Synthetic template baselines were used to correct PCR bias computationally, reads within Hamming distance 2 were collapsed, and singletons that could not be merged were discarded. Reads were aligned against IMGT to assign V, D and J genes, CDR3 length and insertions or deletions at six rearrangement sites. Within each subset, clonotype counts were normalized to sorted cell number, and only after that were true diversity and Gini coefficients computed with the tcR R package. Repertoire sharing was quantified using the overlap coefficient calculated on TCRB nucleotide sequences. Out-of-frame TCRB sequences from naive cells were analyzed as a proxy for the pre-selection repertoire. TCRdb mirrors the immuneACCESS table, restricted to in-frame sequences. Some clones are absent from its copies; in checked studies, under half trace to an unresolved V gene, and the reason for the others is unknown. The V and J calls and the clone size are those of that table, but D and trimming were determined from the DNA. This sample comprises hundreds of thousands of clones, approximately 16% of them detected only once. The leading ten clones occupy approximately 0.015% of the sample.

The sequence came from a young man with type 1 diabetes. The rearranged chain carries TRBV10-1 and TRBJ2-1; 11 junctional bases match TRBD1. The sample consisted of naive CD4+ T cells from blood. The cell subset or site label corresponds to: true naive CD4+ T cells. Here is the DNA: TGCGCCAGCAGTGATCTTGGACAGGGGGCCAATGAGCAGTTCTTC. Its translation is CASSDLGQGANEQFF.